The 20 T cell receptor beta chains below were found in one sample sequenced in a study of T cells after yellow fever vaccination. TCRdb re-called the 5' RACE reads through MiXCR, storing one row per CDR3 protein. The table includes 250,000 to 350,000 distinct CDR3 sequences, 7.5% to 9.5% detected once. The specimen was CD4+ T cells sorted from PBMCs, collected 5 days after the yellow fever booster vaccination. The receptor source for this set is a man aged 18 to 30 who received the YFV17D yellow fever vaccine.

The chain has TRBV5-4 and TRBJ2-3, with a weak D call TRBD1 (5 bases). CDR1 SGHNT and CDR2 YYREEE come from the germline V gene (reference sequence). V was clipped by 4 bases and J by 8 bases, with 17 bases between them. This CDR3 contains 14 residues. This CDR3 is CASSREIGAGTQYF. CDR3 bases: TGTGCCAGCAGCCGAGAGATAGGGGCTGGTACGCAGTATTTT.

This clonotype has a handful of counts. The J gene is TRBJ1-3, the V gene TRBV7-2; D is uncertain. Germline-derived CDR1 and CDR2 are SGHTA and FQGNSA. V dropped 5 bases and J dropped 0 bases, with 11 bases sitting between them. The CDR3 has 15 amino acids. The CDR3 DNA is TGTGCCAGCAGCCCCGGGTCCCGCTCTGGAAACACCATATATTTT. It is translated as CASSPGSRSGNTIYF.

This clonotype was seen at least ten times. The rearrangement links TRBV18 to TRBJ1-5; D is undetermined. Trimming took off 2 bases at V and 9 bases at J, with 11 bases between the two ends. The CDR3 has 13 amino acids. The germline V gene encodes CDR1 KGHSH and CDR2 LQKENI. The CDR3 nucleotides read TGTGCCAGCTCACCAGGTAGCGCATGGCCCCAGCATTTT. Translating it yields CASSPGSAWPQHF.

This chain links TRBV7-7 with TRBJ1-3; 7 bases fit TRBD1. Germline lookup yields CDR1 SSHAT and CDR2 FNYEAQ (reference sequence). The J segment lost 0 bases and the V segment lost 2 bases, leaving 16 bases of the junction unmatched. The length of the CDR3 is 20 residues. CDR3 protein: CASSLPLEPDTGVSGNTIYF. The CDR3 nucleotides are TGTGCCAGCAGCTTACCCTTAGAACCCGATACAGGGGTCTCTGGAAACACCATATATTTT.

This clonotype occurred many times. The genes are TRBV5-1 and TRBJ2-5; maybe TRBD1 (5 bases). The CDR3 sequence is 14 residues long. Deletions cut 4 bases from V and 2 bases from J, with 12 bases between. Germline lookup yields CDR1 SGHRS and CDR2 YFSETQ. The CDR3 is CASSETGVQETQYF. For the CDR3, the DNA is TGCGCCAGCAGCGAAACAGGAGTACAAGAGACCCAGTACTTC.

This clonotype came up a few times. V is TRBV7-2 and J is TRBJ1-1; no firm D call. This CDR3 spans 13 amino acids. The ends were cut back, 2 bases at V and 1 base at J, with 5 bases in the middle. Germline V gene lookup returns CDR1 SGHTA and CDR2 FQGNSA. CDR3 sequence (DNA): TGTGCCAGCAGCTTAATAAGGAACACTGAAGCTTTCTTT. It yields the protein CASSLIRNTEAFF.

The chain employs TRBV9 and TRBJ2-2; possibly TRBD2 for D (5 bases). V lost 4 bases and J lost 3, with 13 bases in between. In germline, CDR1 is SGDLS, CDR2 YYNGEE. The CDR3 has 15 residues. The CDR3 region is CASSSRTDHTGELFF. The DNA for the CDR3 is TGTGCCAGCAGCTCGCGGACTGACCACACCGGGGAGCTGTTTTTT.

This chain uses TRBV5-1 with TRBJ2-7; tentatively, D is TRBD1 (5 bases). The CDR3 extends over 16 amino acids. Germline CDR1 and CDR2: SGHRS and YFSETQ. Trimming removed 1 base from V and 3 bases from J, with 17 bases in between. The CDR3 DNA reads TGCGCCAGCAGCTTGTCGGCGTCGGCGGACAACTACGAGCAGTACTTC. It is translated as CASSLSASADNYEQYF.

This clonotype occurred a few times. The chain is built from TRBV7-2 and TRBJ2-5, with 11 bases that match TRBD2. Germline CDR1 reads SGHTA; CDR2 reads FQGNSA. The length of the CDR3 is 16 residues. V lost 1 base to trimming and J lost 4 bases; unmatched junction nucleotides: 5. CDR3 sequence reads: CASSLVASGGSETQYF. The DNA of the CDR3 is TGTGCCAGCAGCTTAGTTGCTAGCGGGGGGTCAGAGACCCAGTACTTC.

This clonotype showed up many times. The genes are TRBV4-2 and TRBJ2-3, with TRBD2 identical over 10 bases. This CDR3 region has 17 residues. J gave up 7 bases and V 3 bases, and 13 bases lay outside the gene matches. Per germline, CDR1 LGHNA and CDR2 YNFKEQ. CDR3: CASSQERAAGGSNTQYF. In DNA form, the CDR3 reads TGTGCCAGCAGCCAGGAGCGGGCAGCGGGGGGGTCAAATACGCAGTATTTT.

The table lists this clonotype with many counts. The chain uses TRBV5-1 and TRBJ2-5; D is possibly TRBD2 (5 bases). There are 12 residues in the CDR3. The germline V gene encodes CDR1 SGHRS and CDR2 YFSETQ. V was cut by 7 bases and J by 4 bases, with 11 bases left in between. CDR3 protein: CASRGGGETQYF. For the CDR3, the DNA is TGCGCCAGCCGAGGAGGTGGAGAGACCCAGTACTTC.

This chain connects TRBV4-1 to TRBJ2-5; 11 bases line up with TRBD1. The CDR3 is 16 residues long. V trimming: 4 bases; J trimming: 3 bases; junction bases outside the gene matches: 7. The V gene's germline CDR1 is MGHRA and CDR2 YSYEKL. The CDR3 DNA is TGCGCCAGCAGCCCTGGACAGGGGGCGCAAGAAGAGACCCAGTACTTC. This gives the protein CASSPGQGAQEETQYF.

The V and J genes are TRBV11-2 and TRBJ1-6; D unresolved. Trimming shortened V by 8 bases and J by 4 bases, and 12 bases separated the two germline ends. CDR1 is SGHAT and CDR2 is FQNNGV in the germline V gene. The CDR3 has 14 residues. The CDR3 here is CASGSNTYNSPLHF. Written as DNA, the CDR3 is TGTGCCAGCGGAAGTAATACATATAATTCACCCCTCCACTTT.

The chain combines TRBV28 with TRBJ1-1; D possibly corresponds to TRBD1 (5 bases). Per germline, CDR1 MDHEN and CDR2 SYDVKM. V was shortened by 7 bases and J by 4 bases, with 19 bases between the two germline ends. The CDR3 runs 15 residues. Here the CDR3 reads CASTPAQVGSTEAFF. The CDR3 nucleotides are TGTGCCAGCACCCCCGCACAGGTCGGTAGCACTGAAGCTTTCTTT.

This clonotype was recorded many times. This sequence joins TRBV6-1 and TRBJ1-4; unclear D gene. V was clipped by 0 bases and J by 7 bases, with 12 bases between them. The CDR3 sequence is 15 residues long. The germline gives CDR1 MNHNS, CDR2 SASEGT. Here the CDR3 DNA reads TGTGCCAGCAGTGAAGCTAGAGGGTGGTTTGAAAAACTGTTTTTT. Its protein is CASSEARGWFEKLFF.

V gene TRBV6-6 combines with J gene TRBJ2-7; D gene ambiguous. This CDR3 spans 16 amino acids. Germline assignment: CDR1 MNHNY and CDR2 SVGAGI (reference sequence). The V and J ends lost 0 bases and 4 bases respectively, with 16 bases between them. The CDR3 DNA is TGTGCCAGCAGTTACTCCACTCGGTTAACTTCTTACGAGCAGTACTTC. It codes for CASSYSTRLTSYEQYF.

The chain joins TRBV6-4 to TRBJ2-1; D might be TRBD2 (5 bases). The germline V and J ends were trimmed by 3 bases and 5 bases, with 11 bases remaining between them. From germline, CDR1 is MRHNA and CDR2 SNTAGT. The CDR3 is made up of 14 amino acids. CDR3 amino acids: CASSEYGDNNEQFF. In DNA form, the CDR3 reads TGTGCCAGCAGTGAATACGGGGATAACAATGAGCAGTTCTTC.

The chain employs TRBV28 and TRBJ2-1; no reliable D call. This CDR3 spans 14 amino acids. Trimming shortened V by 2 bases and J by 0 bases, and 5 bases separated the two germline ends. Germline CDR1 MDHEN, CDR2 SYDVKM. The CDR3 region has the DNA TGTGCCAGCAGTTTAAGACCCTCCTACAATGAGCAGTTCTTC. Translation gives CASSLRPSYNEQFF. Using reference TRBV28 and TRBJ2-1 for the parts outside the CDR3, the full variable domain is DVKVTQSSRYLVKRTGEKVFLECVQDMDHENMFWYRQDPGLGLRLIYFSYDVKMKEKGDIPEGYSVSREKKERFSLILESASTNQTSMYLCASSLRPSYNEQFFGPGTRLTVL.

This clonotype showed up just a few times. The chain is built from TRBV25-1 and TRBJ2-2; 7 positions agree with TRBD2. The CDR3 contains 15 residues. V gave up 3 bases and J gave up 0 bases; unmatched junction bases: 1. Germline loops: CDR1 MGHDK, CDR2 SYGVNS. CDR3 amino acids: CASSEGGTNTGELFF. The CDR3 region has the DNA TGTGCCAGCAGTGAGGGGGGGACGAACACCGGGGAGCTGTTTTTT.

Details on this clonotype: Germline is not matched at one junction end, which may reflect a read error. The chain uses TRBV5-6 and TRBJ2-1; no firm D call. CDR3 length equals 14 residues. Germline CDR1 is SGHDT and CDR2 is YYEEEE. For the CDR3, the DNA is TGTGCCAGCGGCTTAGTCTGGTCTAGCAATGAGCAGTTCTTC. Amino acid sequence: CASGLVWSSNEQFF. Variable domain in full (rest from reference TRBV5-6 and TRBJ2-1): DAGVTQSPTHLIKTRGQQVTLRCSPKSGHDTVSWYQQALGQGPQFIFQYYEEEERQRGNFPDRFSGHQFPNYSSELNVNALLLGDSALYLCASGLVWSSNEQFFGPGTRLTVL.